This T cell receptor (beta chain) was obtained from a study of cytomegalovirus exposure and HLA in healthy donors. Study in general: Most genotyped donors, over 70% of around 370, had Caucasian-associated genetic ancestry. Broader study findings: In vitro work confirmed that a few CMV-associated chains recognize CMV antigens.

13 Jbeta primers and 60 Vbeta primers were used for the PCR. As handled by the study authors: In a later analysis, 75 million to 85 million unique TCR beta chains included roughly 11 million shared by two or more donors. Profiled with immunoSEQ multiplex PCR; TCRdb holds only in-frame clones, not every one. The V and J calls and clone size come from that table; D and trimming were worked out from the DNA. Here the sample spans 150,000 to 200,000 clones, 77% being singletons. V was clipped by 3 bases and J by 7 bases; unmatched bases: 12. CDR1 is LNHDA, CDR2 SQIVND, per germline (reference sequence). This CDR3 has 17 residues. Regarding this clone: Its antigen is not identified.

The receptor comes from a middle-aged woman in good health and CMV-seropositive. The chain joins TRBV19 to TRBJ2-1, with 10 bases fitting TRBD2. The specimen sequenced was PBMCs. The CDR3 protein is CASSIPGSGRGYNEQFF. The CDR3 DNA follows: TGTGCCAGTAGTATCCCCGGGAGCGGGAGGGGTTATAATGAGCAGTTCTTC.